These 21 T cell receptor beta chains share one sample of origin, sequenced in a study of shared clonotypes between healthy human individuals (TCRdb year 2020). Libraries were made using the immunoSEQ multiplex PCR assay. The table was pulled from immuneACCESS by TCRdb, which kept in-frame rearrangements only. Such tables lose some clones; where checked, under half of the loss comes from unresolved V genes, and the rest has no known cause. Counted in this sample were about 1.1 million clones; 60% to 80% of them appeared once. The ten biggest clones cover 0.89% of the sample. The specimen sequenced was memory CD4+ T cells from PBMCs. Taken with the paper, the label for cell subset or site translates to: CD45RA-negative fraction. These receptors originate from a man aged 18 to 30 in good health. Some clones in this sample may be carry-over from other donors' samples.

The chain uses TRBV19 and TRBJ2-3; D possibly matches TRBD1 or TRBD2 (5 bases each). Germline V gene data show CDR1 as LNHDA and CDR2 as SQIVND (reference sequence). V was clipped by 5 bases and J by 2 bases, with 14 bases between them. This CDR3 spans 15 amino acids. The CDR3 protein is CASSQYRGDTDTQYF. CDR3 sequence (DNA): TGTGCCAGTAGTCAGTACAGAGGGGACACAGATACGCAGTATTTT.

This clone was counted at least ten times. The chain uses TRBV5-1 and TRBJ2-5; D gene unclear. CDR3 length: 16 residues. V was shortened by 0 bases and J by 4 bases, with 16 bases between the two germline ends. The germline CDR1 and CDR2 sequences are SGHRS and YFSETQ. CDR3 nucleotide sequence: TGCGCCAGCAGCTTGGGGACCAGGTTGTCTGGAGAGACCCAGTACTTC. Its translation is CASSLGTRLSGETQYF.

In its sample, this clone was seen a few times. The rearrangement links TRBV6-1 to TRBJ1-2, with 9 bases fitting TRBD1. Germline V gives CDR1 MNHNS, CDR2 SASEGT. Germline trimming cut 7 bases from V and 7 bases from J; bases unmatched to any gene: 10. The CDR3 length is 14 residues. CDR3 nucleotides: TGTGCCAGCATTCTGACAGGGGGGACTGCTGGCTACACCTTC. As protein: CASILTGGTAGYTF.

The chain links TRBV4-2 to TRBJ2-7; the match to TRBD1 covers 9 bases. V was pared by 4 bases and J by 2 bases, with 6 bases of the junction left unmatched. The CDR3 extends over 15 amino acids. Germline CDR1 LGHNA, CDR2 YNFKEQ. CDR3 sequence reads: CASSRAGTGTYEQYF. CDR3 nucleotides: TGTGCCAGCAGCCGAGCGGGGACAGGGACCTACGAGCAGTACTTC.

With regard to this clone: A read error is likely here: a far larger clone is one base away. V is TRBV11-1 and J is TRBJ1-1; D is unresolved. The CDR3 runs to 13 residues. Germline CDR1 SGHAT, CDR2 FQDESV (reference sequence). Deletions cut 1 base from V and 1 base from J, with 4 bases between. CDR3 coding DNA: TGTGCCAGCAGCTTAGAGGAGAACACTGAAGCTTTCTTT. Protein sequence: CASSLEENTEAFF.

V gene TRBV4-1 combines with J gene TRBJ1-5; no clear D. The germline V gene has CDR1 MGHRA and CDR2 YSYEKL. The CDR3 contains 16 residues. V lost 1 base and J 7 bases, leaving 17 bases between the germline ends. CDR3 nucleotides: TGCGCCAGCAGCCAAGTCGCGGACGTTTCGAAACAGCCCCAGCATTTT. This encodes CASSQVADVSKQPQHF.

The chain employs TRBV7-9 and TRBJ2-7; 8 bases agree with TRBD2. The CDR3 runs 14 residues. The V and J ends lost 0 bases and 6 bases, in that order; junction bases with no gene match: 4. Germline V gene sequence: CDR1 SEHNR, CDR2 FQNEAQ (reference sequence). CDR3 sequence: CASSLAGLVSEQYF. The CDR3 DNA follows: TGTGCCAGCAGCTTAGCGGGACTAGTTAGCGAGCAGTACTTC.

The chain carries TRBV4-3 and TRBJ1-4; D not certain. Trimming took 0 bases from V and 13 from J, leaving 9 bases between them. Germline loops: CDR1 LGHNA, CDR2 YSLEER. The CDR3 spans 12 residues. The CDR3 DNA follows: TGCGCCAGCAGCCAAGAGCGCGGGAGACTGTTTTTT. It yields the protein CASSQERGRLFF.

CDR3 DNA: TGTGCCAGCAGCAAATTAACCTGCCCCATATCCTACGAGCAGTACTTC. This encodes CASSKLTCPISYEQYF. The V and J genes are TRBV21-1 and TRBJ2-7. TRBV21-1 is marked as a pseudogene. CDR3 length: 16 amino acids.

This clone was picked up a small number of times. The chain recombines TRBV29-1 with TRBJ2-3, with 9 bases fitting TRBD1. The germline gives CDR1 SQVTM, CDR2 ANQGSEA. V shed 3 bases and J 1 base; nucleotides not matched to a gene: 2. The CDR3 spans 14 residues. CDR3 DNA: TGCAGCGTTGAGGGGGACAGGGGCACAGATACGCAGTATTTT. Protein sequence: CSVEGDRGTDTQYF.

Regarding this clone: The CDR3 does not close with the conserved phenylalanine or tryptophan, likely indicating a read error. The V call is TRBV5-6, the J call TRBJ1-1; TRBD1 matches 9 bases. This CDR3 contains 15 residues. Germline lookup yields CDR1 SGHDT and CDR2 YYEEEE. With 2 bases clipped from V and 8 bases from J, the junction kept 10 bases outside the gene matches. The CDR3, as DNA: TGTGCCAGCAGCTTATTACAGGGGGCTGGGACCGAAGCTTTCCTT. This encodes CASSLLQGAGTEAFL.

Only a few counts were recorded for this clone. V is TRBV30 and J is TRBJ1-3; D is uncertain. V gave up 4 bases and J gave up 2 bases, with 9 bases separating them. This CDR3 contains 13 residues. CDR1 is GTSNPN, CDR2 SVGIG, per germline (reference sequence). The CDR3 DNA reads as TGTGCCTGGAATCTCTCCCCTGGAAACACCATATATTTT. Its translation: CAWNLSPGNTIYF.

J is TRBJ2-2 and V is TRBV10-3; D may be TRBD1 (5 bases). The CDR3 contains 15 residues. The V gene lost 3 bases and the J gene lost 2 bases, with 10 bases spanning the gap. Germline assignment: CDR1 ENHRY and CDR2 SYGVKD. This CDR3 is CAISDNDRNTGELFF. For the CDR3, the DNA is TGTGCCATCAGTGACAACGACAGAAACACCGGGGAGCTGTTTTTT.

The CDR3 sequence is CATSTNTGDIQYF. The CDR3 region has the DNA TGTGCCACCAGCACAAATACAGGGGACATTCAGTACTTC. The rearrangement links TRBV15 to TRBJ2-4, with 7 bases identical to TRBD1. The V segment lost 4 bases and the J segment 8 bases; nucleotides outside the gene matches: 5. CDR1 LNHNV and CDR2 YYDKDF come from the germline V gene (reference sequence). There are 13 residues in the CDR3.

This chain joins TRBV18 and TRBJ2-7; 10 nucleotides line up with TRBD1. The germline V gene has CDR1 KGHSH and CDR2 LQKENI. V shed 4 bases and J 3 bases; nucleotides not matched to a gene: 0. The CDR3 covers 13 residues. The DNA of the CDR3 is TGTGCCAGCTCACGGACAGGGGGCTACGAGCAGTACTTC. This encodes CASSRTGGYEQYF.

The CDR3 DNA sequence: TGTGCCAGCAGTTTATGGACGTTGTATTCCGGGGAGCTGTTTTTT. Its translation: CASSLWTLYSGELFF. This sequence joins TRBV28 and TRBJ2-2; D gene unclear. This CDR3 is built from 15 residues. The V gene's germline CDR1 is MDHEN and CDR2 SYDVKM. V lost 0 bases and J lost 6, with 11 bases in between.

The chain carries TRBV18 and TRBJ1-3; no firm D call. CDR1 and CDR2 from the germline V gene are KGHSH and LQKENI. CDR3 length: 13 residues. Trimming left V 3 bases short and J 7 bases short, with 10 bases between. The CDR3 coding sequence is TGTGCCAGCTCACCGCGGCAGCCTAACACCATATATTTT. Its translation: CASSPRQPNTIYF.

V and J are TRBV18 and TRBJ2-7; possibly TRBD1 for D (7 bases). CDR3 length: 15 amino acids. The germline V gene encodes CDR1 KGHSH and CDR2 LQKENI. Deletions cut 2 bases from V and 2 bases from J, with 13 bases between. The CDR3 nucleotides are TGTGCCAGCTCACCAACTCAGGGGGGTCCCTACGAGCAGTACTTC. It encodes CASSPTQGGPYEQYF.

V and J are TRBV15 and TRBJ2-7; D is unclear. The DNA end is more similar to TRBJ2-5, so the J call may be wrong. The CDR3 covers 12 residues. Germline-derived CDR1 and CDR2 are LNHNV and YYDKDF (reference sequence). The CDR3 protein is CATSRDSGTQYF. As DNA, the CDR3 is TGTGCCACCAGCAGAGATTCCGGGACCCAGTACTTC.

This sequence joins TRBV10-3 and TRBJ2-3; a weak D match, TRBD2 (6 bases). The CDR3 is 14 residues long. Trimming shortened V by 3 bases and J by 2 bases, and 9 bases separated the two germline ends. Germline V gene data show CDR1 as ENHRY and CDR2 as SYGVKD. Here the CDR3 reads CAISERTTTDTQYF. The CDR3 region has the DNA TGTGCCATCAGTGAACGGACTACCACAGATACGCAGTATTTT.

This rearrangement joins TRBV7-2 to TRBJ2-1; 13 bases align to TRBD2. Germline assignment: CDR1 SGHTA and CDR2 FQGNSA. Trimming at V came to 3 bases and at J to 3 bases, leaving 5 bases not matched to a gene. The CDR3 is 17 residues long. The CDR3 sequence: CASSLVGTSGIYNEQFF. The CDR3 DNA follows: TGTGCCAGCAGCTTGGTAGGGACTAGCGGGATCTACAATGAGCAGTTCTTC.